These 12 T cell receptor beta chains were all obtained from the same sample, sequenced in a study of T cell responses to AZD1222 COVID-19 vaccine. Libraries were prepared by immunoSEQ multiplex PCR; TCRdb keeps only in-frame clonotypes and omits some of them. This sample has roughly 98,000 clones, with roughly 80% found just once. Specimen: peripheral blood, collected 28 days after the second AZD1222 dose. All receptors derive from an adult who received the AZD1222 COVID-19 vaccine.

The DNA for the CDR3 is TGCGCCAGCAGCTTGGATCAAGGGAAAAATGAAAAACTGTTTTTT. Translation: CASSLDQGKNEKLFF. This rearrangement joins TRBV5-1 to TRBJ1-4; D not certain. Germline CDR1 reads SGHRS; CDR2 reads YFSETQ. Trimming took off 0 bases at V and 5 bases at J, with 11 bases between the two ends. The CDR3 is made up of 15 amino acids.

CDR3 loop: CASSLTPGLASYEQYF. The CDR3, as DNA: TGTGCCAGCAGCTTAACACCGGGACTAGCGTCCTACGAGCAGTACTTC. V usage is TRBV7-8 and J usage is TRBJ2-7; 10 positions agree with TRBD2. Germline V CDR1 and CDR2: SGHVS, FQNEAQ. The CDR3 is 16 residues long. V lost 2 bases, J lost 1 base, and 5 bases stayed unmatched.

The CDR3 sequence is CASSLNRGEKLFF. DNA for the CDR3: TGTGCCAGCAGTTTAAACAGGGGTGAAAAACTGTTTTTT. The rearrangement links TRBV12-3 or TRBV12-4 to TRBJ1-4; 7 bases map to TRBD1. Trimming removed 2 bases from V and 7 bases from J; junction bases left unmatched: 1. CDR3 length: 13 residues.

The chain joins TRBV7-2 to TRBJ1-5, with D tentatively TRBD1 (5 bases). This CDR3 is 13 amino acids long. V lost 1 base and J lost 6, with 7 bases in between. In germline, CDR1 is SGHTA, CDR2 FQGNSA. The CDR3 DNA follows: TGTGCCAGCAGCTTAGTCCAGGGTCAGCCCCAGCATTTT. Translating it yields CASSLVQGQPQHF.

The chain joins TRBV5-6 to TRBJ1-2; no definite D call. Germline V gene data show CDR1 as SGHDT and CDR2 as YYEEEE. Trimming shortened V by 1 base and J by 3 bases, and 13 bases separated the two germline ends. The CDR3 loop spans 15 amino acids. The CDR3 DNA follows: TGTGCCAGCAGCTTGCCGGACCGCAGGCACTATGGCTACACCTTC. Its protein product is CASSLPDRRHYGYTF. The complete variable domain, with remaining parts taken from reference TRBV5-6 and TRBJ1-2, reads DAGVTQSPTHLIKTRGQQVTLRCSPKSGHDTVSWYQQALGQGPQFIFQYYEEEERQRGNFPDRFSGHQFPNYSSELNVNALLLGDSALYLCASSLPDRRHYGYTFGSGTRLTVV.

The rearrangement joins TRBV2 to TRBJ2-7, with 9 bases identical to TRBD2. Trimming cost V 7 bases and J 7 bases; bases outside gene matches: 11. The CDR3 loop spans 14 amino acids. CDR1 and CDR2 (germline): SNHLY, FYNNEI. DNA of the CDR3: TGTGCCAGCACCCAAGGGAGCGGGAGGTCTGAGCAGTACTTC. This translates into CASTQGSGRSEQYF.

The chain employs TRBV29-1 and TRBJ2-3; maybe TRBD2 (7 bases). There are 13 residues in the CDR3. Germline CDR1 SQVTM, CDR2 ANQGSEA. Trimming pared 7 bases from V and 1 base from J, leaving 12 bases between. CDR3 region: CSGRGGRTDTQYF. CDR3 DNA: TGCAGCGGGAGGGGGGGCCGCACAGATACGCAGTATTTT.

The chain combines TRBV6-6 with TRBJ2-1; D is undetermined. Germline CDR1 is MNHNY and CDR2 is SVGAGI (reference sequence). Deletions cut 2 bases from V and 8 bases from J, with 10 bases between. This CDR3 region has 13 residues. The DNA for the CDR3 is TGTGCCAGCAGTTACCCCACGGGTGATGAGCAGTTCTTC. Protein sequence: CASSYPTGDEQFF.

J is TRBJ1-1 and V is TRBV5-6, with 9 bases fitting TRBD1. The CDR3 totals 14 residues. Germline V gene lookup returns CDR1 SGHDT and CDR2 YYEEEE. V dropped 7 bases and J dropped 3; count of bases not matched to a gene: 7. CDR3 DNA: TGTGCCAGCGGGGGGACAGGGTGGGACACTGAAGCTTTCTTT. The encoded protein is CASGGTGWDTEAFF.

The chain combines TRBV6-2 or TRBV6-3 with TRBJ2-7; D not resolved. Trimming left V 3 bases short and J 3 bases short, with 15 bases between. CDR3 length equals 15 residues. CDR1 and CDR2 (germline): MNHEY, SVGEGT. The CDR3 nucleotides are TGTGCCAGCAGTTATCGGCAACCACTGGTCTACGAGCAGTACTTC. As protein: CASSYRQPLVYEQYF.

CDR3 protein: CASSRDRGRRENSPLHF. Written as DNA, the CDR3 is TGTGCCAGCAGCCGGGACAGGGGGCGCCGGGAGAATTCACCCCTCCACTTT. The rearrangement uses TRBV11-2 and TRBJ1-6, with TRBD1 matching over 12 bases. The CDR3 extends over 17 amino acids. Germline loops: CDR1 SGHAT, CDR2 FQNNGV. V shed 5 bases and J 7 bases; nucleotides not matched to a gene: 9. The complete variable domain, with remaining parts taken from reference TRBV11-2 and TRBJ1-6, reads EAGVAQSPRYKIIEKRQSVAFWCNPISGHATLYWYQQILGQGPKLLIQFQNNGVVDDSQLPKDRFSAERLKGVDSTLKIQPAKLEDSAVYLCASSRDRGRRENSPLHFGNGTRLTVT.

J is TRBJ2-7 and V is TRBV7-9, with D tentatively TRBD2 (6 bases). The CDR3 consists of 14 residues. The V end was cut by 5 bases, the J end by 2 bases, with 13 bases between. Germline CDR1 and CDR2: SEHNR and FQNEAQ (reference sequence). The CDR3 nucleotides read TGTGCCAGCAGCCCCGGGACGGGGGCCTACGAGCAGTACTTC. It is translated as CASSPGTGAYEQYF.